This T cell receptor (beta chain) appears in the sequencing data of a study of T cell responses to AZD1222 COVID-19 vaccine. Study-level points and caveats: Repertoires were sampled only after the peak T cell response. Within unmutated variant regions lay the reported targets of nearly half of spike-specific TCRs.

The repertoire was sequenced with immunoSEQ multiplex PCR; TCRdb's copy has only in-frame clones and lacks some. Of 90,000 to 150,000 clones listed, roughly 91% are singletons. Germline CDR1 reads MDHEN; CDR2 reads SYDVKM. Trimming pared 5 bases from V and 0 bases from J, leaving 13 bases between. The CDR3 consists of 15 residues. Details on this clone: What it binds is not known.

Specimen: peripheral blood, collected 28 days after the second AZD1222 dose. The chain uses TRBV28 and TRBJ1-1; D is perhaps TRBD1 (5 bases). This receptor was identified in an adult who received the AZD1222 COVID-19 vaccine. The CDR3 coding sequence is TGTGCCAGCAGTCCTCCGGGGCCCTTGAACACTGAAGCTTTCTTT. It specifies CASSPPGPLNTEAFF.